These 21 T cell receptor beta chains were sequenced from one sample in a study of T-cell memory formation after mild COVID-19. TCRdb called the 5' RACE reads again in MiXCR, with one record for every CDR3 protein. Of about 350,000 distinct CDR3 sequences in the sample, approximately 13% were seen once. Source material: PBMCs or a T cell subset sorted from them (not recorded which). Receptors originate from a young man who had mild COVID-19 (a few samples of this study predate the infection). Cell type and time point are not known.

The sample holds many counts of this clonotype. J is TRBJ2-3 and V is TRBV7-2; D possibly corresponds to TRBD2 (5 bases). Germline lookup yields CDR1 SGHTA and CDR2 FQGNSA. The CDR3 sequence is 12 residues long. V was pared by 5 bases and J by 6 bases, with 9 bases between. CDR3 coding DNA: TGTGCCAGCAGCAACCCGGGGGATACGCAGTATTTT. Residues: CASSNPGDTQYF.

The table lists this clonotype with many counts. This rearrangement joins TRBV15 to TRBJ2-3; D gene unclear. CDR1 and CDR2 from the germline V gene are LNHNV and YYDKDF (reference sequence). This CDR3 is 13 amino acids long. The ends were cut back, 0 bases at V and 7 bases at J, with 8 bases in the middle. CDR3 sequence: CATSRDVEHTQYF. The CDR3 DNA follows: TGTGCCACCAGCAGAGATGTGGAGCATACGCAGTATTTT.

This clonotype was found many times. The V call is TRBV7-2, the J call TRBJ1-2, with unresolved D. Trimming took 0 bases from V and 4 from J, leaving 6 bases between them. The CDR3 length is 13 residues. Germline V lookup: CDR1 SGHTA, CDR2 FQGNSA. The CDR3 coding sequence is TGTGCCAGCAGCTTAGCCGGGCCCTATGGCTACACCTTC. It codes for CASSLAGPYGYTF.

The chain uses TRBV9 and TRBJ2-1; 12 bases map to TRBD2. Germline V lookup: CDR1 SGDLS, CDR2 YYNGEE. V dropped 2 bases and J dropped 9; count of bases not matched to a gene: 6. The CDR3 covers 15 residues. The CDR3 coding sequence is TGTGCCAGCAGCGTTGCACTAGCGGGGGGAGGTGAGCAGTTCTTC. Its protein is CASSVALAGGGEQFF.

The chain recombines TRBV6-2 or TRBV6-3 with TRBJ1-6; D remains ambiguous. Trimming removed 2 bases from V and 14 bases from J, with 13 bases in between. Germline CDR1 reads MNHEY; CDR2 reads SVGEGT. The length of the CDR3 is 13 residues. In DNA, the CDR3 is TGTGCCAGCAGTTACGCGGACCTCGGGGCCCTCCACTTT. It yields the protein CASSYADLGALHF.

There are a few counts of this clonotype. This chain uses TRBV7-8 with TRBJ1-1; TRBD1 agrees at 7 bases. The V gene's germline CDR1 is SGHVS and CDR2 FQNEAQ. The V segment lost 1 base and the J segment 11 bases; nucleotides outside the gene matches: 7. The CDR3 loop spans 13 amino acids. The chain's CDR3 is CASSLVRGSSAFF. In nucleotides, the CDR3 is TGTGCCAGCAGCTTAGTCAGGGGGTCGTCGGCTTTCTTT.

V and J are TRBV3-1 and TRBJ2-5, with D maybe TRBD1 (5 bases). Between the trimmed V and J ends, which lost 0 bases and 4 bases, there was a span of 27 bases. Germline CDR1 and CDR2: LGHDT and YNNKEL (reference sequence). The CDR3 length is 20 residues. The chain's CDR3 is CASSQDGRTFRGFWLETQYF. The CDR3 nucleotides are TGTGCCAGCAGCCAAGACGGAAGAACCTTTAGGGGATTTTGGCTAGAGACCCAGTACTTC.

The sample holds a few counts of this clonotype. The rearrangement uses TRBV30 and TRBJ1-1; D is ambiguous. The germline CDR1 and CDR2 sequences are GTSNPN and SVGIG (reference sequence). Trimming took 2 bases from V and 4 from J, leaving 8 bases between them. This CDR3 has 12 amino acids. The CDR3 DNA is TGTGCCTGGAGTTTGGAGGGCACTGAAGCTTTCTTT. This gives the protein CAWSLEGTEAFF.

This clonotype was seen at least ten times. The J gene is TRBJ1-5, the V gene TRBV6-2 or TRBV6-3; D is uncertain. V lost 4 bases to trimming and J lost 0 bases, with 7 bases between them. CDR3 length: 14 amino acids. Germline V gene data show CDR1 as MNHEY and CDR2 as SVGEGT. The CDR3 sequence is CASSWGNSNQPQHF. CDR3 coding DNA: TGTGCCAGCAGTTGGGGAAATAGCAATCAGCCCCAGCATTTT.

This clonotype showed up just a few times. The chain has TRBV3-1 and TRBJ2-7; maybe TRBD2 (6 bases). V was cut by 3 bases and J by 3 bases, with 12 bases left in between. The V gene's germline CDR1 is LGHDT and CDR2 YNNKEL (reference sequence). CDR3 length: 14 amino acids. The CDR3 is CASSHLGAGYEQYF. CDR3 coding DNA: TGTGCCAGCAGCCACCTGGGAGCGGGCTACGAGCAGTACTTC.

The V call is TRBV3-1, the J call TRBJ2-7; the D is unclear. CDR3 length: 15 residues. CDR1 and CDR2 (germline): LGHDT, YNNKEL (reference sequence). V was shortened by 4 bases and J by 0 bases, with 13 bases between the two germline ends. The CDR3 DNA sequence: TGTGCCAGCAGCCGCCAGTACCAGAGCTCCTACGAGCAGTACTTC. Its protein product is CASSRQYQSSYEQYF.

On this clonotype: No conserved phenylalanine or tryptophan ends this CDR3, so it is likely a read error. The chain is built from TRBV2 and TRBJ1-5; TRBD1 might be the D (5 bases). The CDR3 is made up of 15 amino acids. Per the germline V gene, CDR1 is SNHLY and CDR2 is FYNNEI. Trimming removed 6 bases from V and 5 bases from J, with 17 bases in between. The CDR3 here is CASSDFRVGDQPQHL. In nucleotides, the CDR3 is TGTGCCAGCAGCGATTTCAGGGTTGGCGATCAGCCCCAGCATCTT.

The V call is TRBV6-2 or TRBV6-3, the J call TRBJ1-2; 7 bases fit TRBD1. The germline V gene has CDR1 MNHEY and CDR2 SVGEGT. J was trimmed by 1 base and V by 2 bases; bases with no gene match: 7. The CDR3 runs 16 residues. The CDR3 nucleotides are TGTGCCAGCAGTTACGGGTGGACAGGAGTTAACTATGGCTACACCTTC. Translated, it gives CASSYGWTGVNYGYTF.

This CDR3 reads CASSLSLAGGETQYF. CDR3 bases: TGTGCCAGCAGCTTATCGCTAGCGGGGGGGGAGACCCAGTACTTC. The rearrangement links TRBV7-2 to TRBJ2-5, with 12 bases fitting TRBD2. V shed 2 bases, J shed 5 bases, and the junction held 3 bases outside the gene matches. The CDR3 consists of 15 residues. Germline V gene data show CDR1 as SGHTA and CDR2 as FQGNSA.

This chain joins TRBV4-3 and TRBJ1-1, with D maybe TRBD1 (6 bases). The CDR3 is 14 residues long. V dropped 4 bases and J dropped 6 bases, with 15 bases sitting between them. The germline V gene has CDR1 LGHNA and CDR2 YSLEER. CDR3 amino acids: CASSRDTGFSEAFF. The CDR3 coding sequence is TGCGCCAGCAGCCGAGATACAGGGTTCTCTGAAGCTTTCTTT.

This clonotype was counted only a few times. CDR3 nucleotides: TGTGCCAGCACCTCCTCCGGGACAGCCCGCTCTGGAAACACCATATATTTT. Protein sequence: CASTSSGTARSGNTIYF. The genes are TRBV12-3 or TRBV12-4 and TRBJ1-3; 7 nucleotides line up with TRBD1. This CDR3 spans 17 amino acids. Losses at the gene ends were 7 bases for V and 0 bases for J; bases not matched to a gene: 12.

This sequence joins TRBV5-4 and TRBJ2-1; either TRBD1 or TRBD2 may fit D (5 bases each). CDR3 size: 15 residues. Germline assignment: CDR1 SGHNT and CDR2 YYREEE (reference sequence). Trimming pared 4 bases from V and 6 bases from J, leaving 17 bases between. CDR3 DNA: TGTGCCAGCAGCACCGGGACGGAGCTAGGCAATGAGCAGTTCTTC. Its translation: CASSTGTELGNEQFF. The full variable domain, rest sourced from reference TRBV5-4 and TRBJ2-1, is ETGVTQSPTHLIKTRGQQVTLRCSSQSGHNTVSWYQQALGQGPQFIFQYYREEENGRGNFPPRFSGLQFPNYSSELNVNALELDDSALYLCASSTGTELGNEQFFGPGTRLTVL.

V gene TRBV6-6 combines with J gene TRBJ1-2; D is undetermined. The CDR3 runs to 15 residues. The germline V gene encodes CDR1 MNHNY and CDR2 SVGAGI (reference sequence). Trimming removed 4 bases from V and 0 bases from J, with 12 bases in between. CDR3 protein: CASSFPAGSNYGYTF. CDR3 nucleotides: TGTGCCAGCAGTTTCCCGGCGGGTTCTAACTATGGCTACACCTTC.

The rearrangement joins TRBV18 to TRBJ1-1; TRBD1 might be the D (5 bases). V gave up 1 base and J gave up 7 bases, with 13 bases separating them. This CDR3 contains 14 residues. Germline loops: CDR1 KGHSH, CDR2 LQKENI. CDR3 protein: CASSPRGALGEAFF. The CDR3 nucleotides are TGTGCCAGCTCACCACGAGGGGCACTCGGTGAAGCTTTCTTT.

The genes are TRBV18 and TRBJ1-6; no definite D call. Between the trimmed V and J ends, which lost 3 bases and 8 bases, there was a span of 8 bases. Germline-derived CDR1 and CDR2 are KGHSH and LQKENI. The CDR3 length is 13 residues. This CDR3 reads CASSPTADSPLHF. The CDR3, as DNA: TGTGCCAGCTCACCTACAGCGGATTCACCCCTCCACTTT.

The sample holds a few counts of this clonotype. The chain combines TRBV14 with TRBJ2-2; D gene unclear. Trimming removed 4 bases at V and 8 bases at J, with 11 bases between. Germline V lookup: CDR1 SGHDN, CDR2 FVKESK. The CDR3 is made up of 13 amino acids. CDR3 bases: TGTGCCAGCAGCCGCCAAGCACGGGGGGAGCTGTTTTTT. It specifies CASSRQARGELFF.